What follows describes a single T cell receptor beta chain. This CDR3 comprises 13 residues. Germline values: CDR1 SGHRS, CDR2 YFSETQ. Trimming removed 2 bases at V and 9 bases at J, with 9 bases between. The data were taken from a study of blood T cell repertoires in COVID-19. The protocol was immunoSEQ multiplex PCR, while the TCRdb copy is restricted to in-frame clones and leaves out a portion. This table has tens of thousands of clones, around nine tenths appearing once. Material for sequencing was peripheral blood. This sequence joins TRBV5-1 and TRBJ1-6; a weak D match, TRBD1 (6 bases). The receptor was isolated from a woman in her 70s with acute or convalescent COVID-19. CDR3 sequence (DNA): TGCGCCAGCAGCTTAGGGGGGGTTTCACCCCTCCACTTT. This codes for CASSLGGVSPLHF.